These 22 T cell receptor beta chains were all obtained from the same sample, sequenced in a study of human T cells and chemical hapten exposure (dated by TCRdb to the early 2020s). The time point label, read with the paper, signifies: patch test 1, 2 weeks after DPC sensitization. This sample's treatment or condition label indicates: therapeutic diphenylcyclopropenone sensitization with weekly scalp DPC. The receptor library was made with RACE. The sequencer listed for this sample is NextSeq 500. TCRdb passed the public sequencing reads through fastp at Q25 and MiXCR, retaining productive beta sequences. Rows matching on CDR3 protein sequence are summarized as one entry with the most common DNA and genes. In all, the sample holds 370,000 or so distinct CDR3 sequences, and around 5% of those were seen once. The top ten clones comprise under 2.5% of the sample. Material: whole blood, obtained in connection with sensitization to the hapten diphenylcyclopropenone (DPC). The source is a woman aged 50 to 60 with alopecia areata. Some clones in this sample may be carry-over from other donors' samples.

The table lists this clonotype with many counts. V is TRBV15 and J is TRBJ2-5, with 9 bases identical to TRBD2. The V and J ends lost 6 bases and 2 bases, in that order; junction bases with no gene match: 4. This CDR3 region has 14 residues. Germline V gene sequence: CDR1 LNHNV, CDR2 YYDKDF (reference sequence). This CDR3 is CATRARGGQETQYF. CDR3 nucleotides: TGTGCCACCAGGGCGCGGGGGGGACAAGAGACCCAGTACTTC.

This clonotype was seen ten or more times. The chain carries TRBV7-2 and TRBJ1-1; 8 bases map to TRBD1. Germline V gene lookup returns CDR1 SGHTA and CDR2 FQGNSA. This CDR3 has 16 amino acids. Germline trimming cut 3 bases from V and 1 base from J; bases unmatched to any gene: 7. CDR3 sequence: CASSFAPGGSNTEAFF. The CDR3 nucleotides read TGTGCCAGCAGCTTCGCCCCAGGGGGCTCGAACACTGAAGCTTTCTTT.

Many counts were recorded for this clonotype. The J gene is TRBJ1-1, the V gene TRBV18, with D possibly being TRBD1 (6 bases). The V gene lost 5 bases and the J gene lost 3 bases, with 13 bases spanning the gap. Germline loops: CDR1 KGHSH, CDR2 LQKENI. The CDR3 covers 14 residues. The CDR3 is CASSEQGRDTEAFF. DNA of the CDR3: TGTGCCAGCTCAGAACAGGGAAGGGACACTGAAGCTTTCTTT. The variable domain in full, with the rest retrieved from reference TRBV18 and TRBJ1-1, is NAGVMQNPRHLVRRRGQEARLRCSPMKGHSHVYWYRQLPEEGLKFMVYLQKENIIDESGMPKERFSAEFPKEGPSILRIQQVVRGDSAAYFCASSEQGRDTEAFFGQGTRLTVV.

There are a few counts of this clonotype. This sequence joins TRBV29-1 and TRBJ2-3; D remains ambiguous. Germline V gene lookup returns CDR1 SQVTM and CDR2 ANQGSEA. V shed 0 bases and J shed 1 base, with 20 bases lying between them. This CDR3 has 18 residues. Here the CDR3 DNA reads TGCAGCGTTGAAGACCCAATCTGGGTCCCGGACGGCACAGATACGCAGTATTTT. Translated, it gives CSVEDPIWVPDGTDTQYF.

The sample holds many counts of this clonotype. The chain uses TRBV12-5 and TRBJ2-5; 12 bases map to TRBD2. V lost 3 bases and J lost 2; bases outside the gene matches: 1. The germline V gene encodes CDR1 LGHNT and CDR2 FRNRAP. The CDR3 is made up of 15 amino acids. The CDR3 reads CASGFTSGRQETQYF. The CDR3 nucleotides read TGTGCTAGTGGTTTTACTAGCGGGAGGCAAGAGACCCAGTACTTC.

The chain is built from TRBV20-1 and TRBJ2-1; TRBD2 might be the D (5 bases). Germline CDR1 DFQATT, CDR2 SNEGSKA (reference sequence). V lost 0 bases to trimming and J lost 5 bases, with 11 bases between them. The CDR3 is 14 residues long. The CDR3 spells CSARDMRANNEQFF. The CDR3 nucleotides are TGCAGTGCTAGAGATATGAGGGCAAACAATGAGCAGTTCTTC.

This clonotype appeared many times. This chain links TRBV19 with TRBJ1-2; D possibly corresponds to TRBD1 (5 bases). The germline V gene has CDR1 LNHDA and CDR2 SQIVND (reference sequence). Deletions cut 5 bases from V and 6 bases from J, with 13 bases between. This CDR3 is 13 amino acids long. The CDR3 nucleotides are TGTGCCAGTAGTTTACAGGTACAGGATGGCTACACCTTC. Amino acids: CASSLQVQDGYTF.

This clonotype was counted at least ten times. V usage is TRBV7-8 and J usage is TRBJ1-4; 7 nucleotides line up with TRBD1. CDR3 length equals 16 residues. The germline CDR1 and CDR2 sequences are SGHVS and FQNEAQ. The junction had 10 bases not matched to a gene; V was cut back by 3 bases and J by 6 bases. The CDR3 sequence: CASSFPTGTVHEKLFF. In DNA, the CDR3 is TGTGCCAGCAGCTTCCCCACCGGGACAGTCCATGAAAAACTGTTTTTT.

About this clonotype: A much larger clone lies a single base off, so this may be a read error. The chain combines TRBV6-5 with TRBJ1-2, with TRBD1 as a possible D gene (6 bases). The CDR3 totals 14 residues. Between the trimmed V and J ends, which lost 5 bases and 4 bases, there was a span of 14 bases. The germline CDR1 and CDR2 sequences are MNHEY and SVGAGI. In nucleotides, the CDR3 is TGTGCCAGCAGTCACATGGACAGCGGCTATGGCTACACCTTC. It yields the protein CASSHMDSGYGYTF.

This clonotype was counted a few times. The chain joins TRBV28 to TRBJ1-1; D possibly corresponds to TRBD1 (6 bases). V was shortened by 6 bases and J by 1 base, with 15 bases between the two germline ends. Germline V gene data show CDR1 as MDHEN and CDR2 as SYDVKM. The CDR3 runs to 15 residues. Written as DNA, the CDR3 is TGTGCCAGCAGCCACAGGGCATCGTCGAACACTGAAGCTTTCTTT. Encoded protein: CASSHRASSNTEAFF.

CDR3 coding DNA: TGTGCCAGCAGCTTTTTGACTAGTTGGGAGCAGTACTTC. It yields the protein CASSFLTSWEQYF. The chain couples TRBV7-8 to TRBJ2-7; tentative D call: TRBD2 (6 bases). This CDR3 comprises 13 residues. Germline V lookup: CDR1 SGHVS, CDR2 FQNEAQ. V was shortened by 3 bases and J by 7 bases, with 13 bases between the two germline ends. Complete variable domain (other parts from reference TRBV7-8 and TRBJ2-7): GAGVSQSPRYKVAKRGQDVALRCDPISGHVSLFWYQQALGQGPEFLTYFQNEAQLDKSGLPSDRFFAERPEGSVSTLKIQRTQQEDSAVYLCASSFLTSWEQYFGPGTRLTVT.

Ten or more counts support this clonotype. The J gene is TRBJ2-2, the V gene TRBV27; 7 bases agree with TRBD1. The CDR3 extends over 16 amino acids. V lost 8 bases, J lost 0 bases, and 9 bases stayed unmatched. Per the germline V gene, CDR1 is MNHEY and CDR2 is SMNVEV (reference sequence). In DNA form, the CDR3 reads TGTGCCAGCTCCTGGGAAGGGGGCGCGAACACCGGGGAGCTGTTTTTT. Encoded protein: CASSWEGGANTGELFF.

This clonotype was seen at least ten times. This chain uses TRBV19 with TRBJ1-2, with 7 positions matching TRBD1. CDR1 LNHDA and CDR2 SQIVND come from the germline V gene (reference sequence). V shed 10 bases and J 10 bases; nucleotides not matched to a gene: 12. The CDR3 is made up of 12 amino acids. In DNA, the CDR3 is TGTGCCACTACCGCCGGGACAGTCTTCTACACCTTC. Protein product: CATTAGTVFYTF.

This clonotype was picked up a small number of times. The genes are TRBV12-3 or TRBV12-4 and TRBJ2-2, with a weak D call TRBD1 (6 bases). The length of the CDR3 is 15 residues. The V end was cut by 4 bases, the J end by 5 bases, with 14 bases between. CDR3 amino acids: CASSSWTEGTGELFF. CDR3 in DNA: TGTGCCAGCAGTTCATGGACAGAGGGGACCGGGGAGCTGTTTTTT.

This clonotype was recorded at least ten times. This rearrangement joins TRBV6-1 to TRBJ1-1; D unresolved. This CDR3 has 12 amino acids. Germline V gives CDR1 MNHNS, CDR2 SASEGT. The germline V and J ends were trimmed by 4 bases and 6 bases, with 9 bases remaining between them. The CDR3 is CASSGLSAEAFF. The CDR3 DNA follows: TGTGCCAGCAGTGGCCTCTCGGCTGAAGCTTTCTTT.

This clonotype was found many times. CDR3 loop: CASSLDGLIQETQYF. The CDR3 DNA sequence: TGTGCCAGCAGCTTGGACGGGCTCATACAAGAGACCCAGTACTTC. The chain uses TRBV5-6 and TRBJ2-5, with D hard to call. Germline V CDR1 and CDR2: SGHDT, YYEEEE. Trimming stripped 0 bases from V and 2 bases from J, with 11 bases between. The CDR3 totals 15 residues.

The gene calls are TRBV7-2 and TRBJ1-5; D is unclear. The V gene lost 4 bases and the J gene lost 4 bases, with 8 bases spanning the gap. The CDR3 loop spans 13 amino acids. Germline CDR1 reads SGHTA; CDR2 reads FQGNSA. DNA of the CDR3: TGTGCCAGCAGCTCTACATGTAATCAGCCCCAGCATTTT. Protein: CASSSTCNQPQHF.

The DNA of the CDR3 is TGTGCCAGCACCATCACAGGGAGTAACACTGAAGCTTTCTTT. Translation: CASTITGSNTEAFF. This sequence joins TRBV28 and TRBJ1-1; possible D gene TRBD1, 6 bases. The germline CDR1 and CDR2 sequences are MDHEN and SYDVKM. The CDR3 spans 14 residues. The V and J ends lost 7 bases and 2 bases respectively, with 14 bases between them.

This clonotype has more than one count but fewer than ten. This rearrangement joins TRBV6-1 to TRBJ2-5; no definite D call. Trimming stripped 7 bases from V and 5 bases from J, with 17 bases between. This CDR3 spans 14 amino acids. Germline values: CDR1 MNHNS, CDR2 SASEGT. The CDR3 DNA reads as TGTGCCAGCATCCAAGTGGCAACCGGGGAGACCCAGTACTTC. It encodes CASIQVATGETQYF.

This clonotype was seen at least ten times. V gene TRBV6-1 combines with J gene TRBJ1-5; TRBD1 matches 8 bases. V lost 8 bases and J lost 4; bases outside the gene matches: 10. CDR1 and CDR2 from the germline V gene are MNHNS and SASEGT. The CDR3 consists of 15 residues. CDR3: CASSRSDRVNQPQHF. The CDR3 DNA reads as TGTGCCAGCTCCCGGTCGGACAGGGTAAATCAGCCCCAGCATTTT.

At least ten counts were recorded for this clonotype. CDR3 DNA sequence: TGCAGCTTCCGAAGCGGGCGGGGGCAGTATTTT. Encoded protein: CSFRSGRGQYF. This rearrangement joins TRBV29-1 to TRBJ2-3; possibly TRBD2 for D (6 bases). Germline lookup yields CDR1 SQVTM and CDR2 ANQGSEA. Trimming pared 8 bases from V and 11 bases from J, leaving 17 bases between. CDR3 size: 11 residues.

This clonotype was detected ten times or more. The chain uses TRBV28 and TRBJ2-3; D may be TRBD2 (7 bases). Trimming took off 4 bases at V and 9 bases at J, with 17 bases between the two ends. CDR3 length: 14 amino acids. Germline CDR1 and CDR2: MDHEN and SYDVKM. The CDR3 sequence: CASSSLGGPGTQYF. CDR3 coding DNA: TGTGCCAGCAGTTCTTTGGGGGGGCCGGGGACGCAGTATTTT.